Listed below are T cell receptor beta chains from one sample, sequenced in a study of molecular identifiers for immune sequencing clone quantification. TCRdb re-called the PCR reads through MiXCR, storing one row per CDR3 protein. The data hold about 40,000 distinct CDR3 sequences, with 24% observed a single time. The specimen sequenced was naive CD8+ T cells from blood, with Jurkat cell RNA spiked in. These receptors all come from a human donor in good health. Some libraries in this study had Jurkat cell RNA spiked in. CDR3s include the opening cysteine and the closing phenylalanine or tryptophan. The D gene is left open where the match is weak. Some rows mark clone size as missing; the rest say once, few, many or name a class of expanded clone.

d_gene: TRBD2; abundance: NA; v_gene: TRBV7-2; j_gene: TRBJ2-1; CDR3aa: CASSPSGGQLAGGTYNEQFF; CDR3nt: TGTGCCAGCAGCCCTAGCGGGGGGCAACTAGCGGGCGGGACCTACAATGAGCAGTTCTTC
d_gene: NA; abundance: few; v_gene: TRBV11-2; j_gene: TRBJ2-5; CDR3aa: CASSLGLTTGETQYF; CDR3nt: TGTGCCAGCAGCCTCGGACTCACAACCGGAGAGACCCAGTACTTC
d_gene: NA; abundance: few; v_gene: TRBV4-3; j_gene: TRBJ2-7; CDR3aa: CASSQAQGRTYEQYF; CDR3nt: TGCGCCAGCAGCCAAGCGCAGGGCCGAACCTACGAGCAGTACTTC
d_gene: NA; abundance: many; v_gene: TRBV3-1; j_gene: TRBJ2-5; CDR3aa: CASSTWTDQETQYF; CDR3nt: TGTGCCAGCAGCACGTGGACAGACCAAGAGACCCAGTACTTC
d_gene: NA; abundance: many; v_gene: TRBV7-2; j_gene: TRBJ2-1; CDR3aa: CASSFGGSYNEQFF; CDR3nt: TGTGCCAGCAGCTTTGGGGGCTCCTACAATGAGCAGTTCTTC
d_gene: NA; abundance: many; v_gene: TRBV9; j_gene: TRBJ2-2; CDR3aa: CASSVDPPGAGEFWTGELFF; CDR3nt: TGTGCCAGCAGCGTAGACCCACCCGGGGCAGGGGAGTTCTGGACCGGGGAGCTGTTTTTT
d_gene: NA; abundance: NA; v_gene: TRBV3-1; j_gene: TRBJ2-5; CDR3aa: CASSDASGTLQETQYF; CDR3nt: TGTGCCAGCAGCGACGCCTCCGGGACCCTACAGGAGACCCAGTACTTC
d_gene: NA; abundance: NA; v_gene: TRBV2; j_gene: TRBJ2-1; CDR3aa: CASSPGLSTYNEQFF; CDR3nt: TGTGCCAGCAGTCCGGGACTGTCTACCTACAATGAGCAGTTCTTC
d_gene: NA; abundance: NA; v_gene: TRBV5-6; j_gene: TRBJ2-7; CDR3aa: CASSQDPLPNYEQYF; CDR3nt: TGTGCCAGCAGCCAGGACCCTCTACCCAACTACGAGCAGTACTTC
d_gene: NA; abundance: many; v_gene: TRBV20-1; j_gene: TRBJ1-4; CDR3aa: CSASQETEESTNEKLFF; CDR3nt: TGCAGTGCTAGTCAGGAGACGGAAGAATCAACTAATGAAAAACTGTTTTTT
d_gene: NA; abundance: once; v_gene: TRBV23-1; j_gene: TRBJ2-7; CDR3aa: CASSQSAPGRSYEQYF; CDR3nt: TGCGCCAGCAGTCAATCGGCGCCAGGGCGCTCCTACGAGCAGTACTTC
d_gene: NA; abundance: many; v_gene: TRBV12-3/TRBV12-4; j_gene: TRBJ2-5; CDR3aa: CASSLGPQETQYF; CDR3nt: TGTGCCAGCAGTTTAGGGCCCCAAGAGACCCAGTACTTC
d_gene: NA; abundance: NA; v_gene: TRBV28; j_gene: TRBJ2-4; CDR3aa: CASRFRGIAKNIQYF; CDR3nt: TGTGCCAGCAGATTTAGGGGGATAGCCAAAAACATTCAGTACTTC
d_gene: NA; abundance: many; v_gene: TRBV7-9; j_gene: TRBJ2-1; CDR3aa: CASTSGGGFSYNEQFF; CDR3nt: TGTGCCAGCACCTCAGGGGGGGGGTTCTCCTACAATGAGCAGTTCTTC
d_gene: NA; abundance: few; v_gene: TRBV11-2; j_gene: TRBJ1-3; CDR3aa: CASSPGGRGPYSGNTIYF; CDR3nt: TGTGCCAGCAGCCCCGGGGGCAGGGGCCCTTACTCTGGAAACACCATATATTTT
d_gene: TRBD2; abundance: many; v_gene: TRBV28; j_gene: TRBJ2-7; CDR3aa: CASSFRGLLSYEQYF; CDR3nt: TGTGCCAGCAGTTTCCGGGGACTACTATCCTACGAGCAGTACTTC
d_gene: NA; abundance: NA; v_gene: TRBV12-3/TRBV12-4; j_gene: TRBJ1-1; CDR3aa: CASSLAGGATEAFF; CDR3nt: TGTGCCAGCAGTTTAGCAGGGGGGGCCACTGAAGCTTTCTTT
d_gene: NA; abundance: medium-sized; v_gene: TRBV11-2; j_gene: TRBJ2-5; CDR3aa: CASSLAREYETQYF; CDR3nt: TGTGCCAGCAGCTTAGCCCGGGAGTACGAGACCCAGTACTTC